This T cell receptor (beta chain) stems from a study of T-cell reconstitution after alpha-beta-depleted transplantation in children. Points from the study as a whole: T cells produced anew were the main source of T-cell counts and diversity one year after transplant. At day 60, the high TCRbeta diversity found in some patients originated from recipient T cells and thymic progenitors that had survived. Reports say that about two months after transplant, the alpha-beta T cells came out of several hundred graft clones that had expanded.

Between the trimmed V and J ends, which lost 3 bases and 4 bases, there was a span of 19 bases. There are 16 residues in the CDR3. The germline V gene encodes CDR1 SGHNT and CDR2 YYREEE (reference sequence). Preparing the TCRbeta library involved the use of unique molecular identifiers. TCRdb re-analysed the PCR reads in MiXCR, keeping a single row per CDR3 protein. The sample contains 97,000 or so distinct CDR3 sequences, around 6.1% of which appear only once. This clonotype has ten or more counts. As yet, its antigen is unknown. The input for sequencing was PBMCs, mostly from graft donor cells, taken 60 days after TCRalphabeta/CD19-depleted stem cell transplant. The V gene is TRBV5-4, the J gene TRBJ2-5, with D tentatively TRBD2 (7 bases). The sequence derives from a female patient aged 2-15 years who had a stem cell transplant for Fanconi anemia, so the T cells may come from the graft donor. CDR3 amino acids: CASSWRGGNLVETQYF. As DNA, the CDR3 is TGTGCCAGCAGCTGGAGGGGGGGGAACTTGGTAGAGACCCAGTACTTC.